Below, 28 T cell receptor beta chains from the same sample are listed, as sequenced in a study of blood T cell repertoires in COVID-19. Sequencing was performed with immunoSEQ multiplex PCR; in TCRdb, only in-frame clones are kept and a portion is missing. This repertoire shows roughly 280,000 clones, roughly 90% found once; its top ten account for less than 2%. Sequences were obtained from PBMCs or T cells enriched from blood (not recorded which). The receptors stem from a woman aged 55-69 years who had recovered from COVID-19.

The chain carries TRBV28 and TRBJ1-2; tentatively, D is TRBD1 (6 bases). Germline CDR1 is MDHEN and CDR2 is SYDVKM. The germline V and J ends were trimmed by 6 bases and 8 bases, with 19 bases remaining between them. This CDR3 is 14 amino acids long. CDR3 nucleotide sequence: TGTGCCAGCAGCCGACCCGACAGGACGTACGGCTACACCTTC. Its translation is CASSRPDRTYGYTF.

This clone was seen more than once but under ten times. The chain couples TRBV18 to TRBJ2-1; tentative D call: TRBD2 (6 bases). Germline CDR1 and CDR2: KGHSH and LQKENI. The CDR3 is 14 amino acids. V lost 1 base, J lost 9 bases, and 13 bases lay in between. CDR3 nucleotides: TGTGCCAGCTCACCACGGACTATTTGGGGTGAGCAGTTCTTC. Amino acid sequence: CASSPRTIWGEQFF.

This chain links TRBV9 with TRBJ2-5, with 10 nucleotides matching TRBD2. The CDR3 sequence is 17 residues long. Germline values: CDR1 SGDLS, CDR2 YYNGEE. Losses at the gene ends were 4 bases for V and 2 bases for J; bases not matched to a gene: 11. Here the CDR3 reads CASSINPLAGDQETQYF. As DNA, the CDR3 is TGTGCCAGCAGCATCAACCCTCTAGCGGGGGATCAAGAGACCCAGTACTTC.

The CDR3 spells CASSALQGMETYEQYF. CDR3 sequence (DNA): TGTGCCAGTAGTGCTTTACAGGGAATGGAGACCTACGAGCAGTACTTC. This chain connects TRBV19 to TRBJ2-7, with D maybe TRBD1 (6 bases). V lost 5 bases and J 2 bases, leaving 19 bases between the germline ends. The CDR3 loop spans 16 amino acids. Germline values: CDR1 LNHDA, CDR2 SQIVND (reference sequence). Full variable domain (rest looked up from reference TRBV19 and TRBJ2-7): DGGITQSPKYLFRKEGQNVTLSCEQNLNHDAMYWYRQDPGQGLRLIYYSQIVNDFQKGDIAEGYSVSREKKESFPLTVTSAQKNPTAFYLCASSALQGMETYEQYFGPGTRLTVT.

Here the CDR3 reads CASSLVPSENYGYTF. The DNA of the CDR3 is TGCGCCAGCAGCTTGGTCCCATCCGAGAACTATGGCTACACCTTC. The chain joins TRBV5-1 to TRBJ1-2, with unresolved D. The CDR3 is made up of 15 amino acids. Germline V gives CDR1 SGHRS, CDR2 YFSETQ. Trimming removed 0 bases at V and 2 bases at J, with 11 bases between. Drawing the rest from reference TRBV5-1 and TRBJ1-2, the complete variable domain is KAGVTQTPRYLIKTRGQQVTLSCSPISGHRSVSWYQQTPGQGLQFLFEYFSETQRNKGNFPGRFSGRQFSNSRSEMNVSTLELGDSALYLCASSLVPSENYGYTFGSGTRLTVV.

This clone was detected only once. DNA of the CDR3: TGCGCCAGCAGCCAAGTTGGCGGTCTGAACACTGAAGCTTTCTTT. Protein: CASSQVGGLNTEAFF. This chain uses TRBV4-1 with TRBJ1-1; D unclear. The CDR3 has 15 amino acids. Germline V CDR1 and CDR2: MGHRA, YSYEKL. The V end lost 1 base, the J end lost 0 bases, and 9 bases lay between the germline ends.

The rearrangement uses TRBV28 and TRBJ2-1, with TRBD1 matching 7 bases. The CDR3 length is 14 residues. Per germline, CDR1 MDHEN and CDR2 SYDVKM. CDR3 sequence: CATSTGVALGEQFF. In DNA, the CDR3 is TGTGCGACAAGCACAGGGGTAGCCCTCGGTGAGCAGTTCTTC.

J is TRBJ1-6 and V is TRBV7-3; D not resolved. There are 14 residues in the CDR3. Trimming shortened V by 2 bases and J by 10 bases, and 12 bases separated the two germline ends. The germline V gene has CDR1 SGHTA and CDR2 FQGTGA. For the CDR3, the DNA is TGTGCCAGCAGCTTAGTCGGGTTTAACTCACCCCTCCACTTT. Translated: CASSLVGFNSPLHF.

V gene TRBV30 combines with J gene TRBJ1-2, with D uncertain. V lost 4 bases and J 4 bases, leaving 16 bases between the germline ends. This CDR3 is 14 amino acids long. Germline CDR1 and CDR2: GTSNPN and SVGIG (reference sequence). CDR3 DNA: TGTGCCTGGACGGGAGGAGGAGCGGGCTATGGCTACACCTTC. It specifies CAWTGGGAGYGYTF.

The chain couples TRBV19 to TRBJ1-5; 7 nucleotides line up with TRBD1. CDR1 is LNHDA and CDR2 is SQIVND in the germline V gene (reference sequence). V lost 6 bases to trimming and J lost 9 bases; unmatched junction nucleotides: 11. CDR3 length: 14 residues. The CDR3: CASSPDRTVGPQHF. The CDR3 nucleotides read TGTGCCAGTAGCCCGGACAGGACTGTAGGGCCCCAGCATTTT.

This clone was seen only once. The chain has TRBV11-2 and TRBJ2-1; D possibly corresponds to TRBD2 (5 bases). Germline V gene sequence: CDR1 SGHAT, CDR2 FQNNGV. Between the trimmed V and J ends, which lost 2 bases and 0 bases, there was a span of 8 bases. The CDR3 consists of 15 residues. CDR3 residues: CASSLRLSSYNEQFF. The CDR3, as DNA: TGTGCCAGCAGCTTACGACTATCCTCCTACAATGAGCAGTTCTTC.

This sequence joins TRBV6-2 or TRBV6-3 and TRBJ2-3; TRBD2 agrees at 11 bases. V lost 2 bases to trimming and J lost 5 bases; unmatched junction nucleotides: 9. This CDR3 contains 17 residues. CDR1 and CDR2 from the germline V gene are MNHEY and SVGEGT. CDR3 sequence reads: CASSYPDGGLAGDTQYF. The CDR3 DNA reads TGTGCCAGCAGTTACCCGGACGGTGGACTAGCGGGAGATACGCAGTATTTT.

The chain recombines TRBV9 with TRBJ1-1, with D maybe TRBD1 (6 bases). CDR1 and CDR2 (germline): SGDLS, YYNGEE. V was shortened by 3 bases and J by 5 bases, with 11 bases between the two germline ends. This CDR3 comprises 13 residues. The chain's CDR3 is CASSEGVGTEAFF. In DNA, the CDR3 is TGTGCCAGCAGCGAGGGGGTAGGAACTGAAGCTTTCTTT.

In DNA, the CDR3 is TGTGCCAGCAGCTTAGCGCCAAGGGGCAGGAGCGAGCAGTACTTC. Translation: CASSLAPRGRSEQYF. This rearrangement joins TRBV7-9 to TRBJ2-7; D perhaps matches TRBD1 (5 bases). CDR3 length: 15 residues. The V end was cut by 0 bases, the J end by 6 bases, with 15 bases between. Per germline, CDR1 SEHNR and CDR2 FQNEAQ (reference sequence).

This clone was observed a single time. The rearrangement uses TRBV9 and TRBJ1-2, with D hard to call. The germline V and J ends were trimmed by 1 base and 6 bases, with 4 bases remaining between them. This CDR3 region has 11 residues. From germline, CDR1 is SGDLS and CDR2 YYNGEE. DNA of the CDR3: TGTGCCAGCAGCGTAAATAATGGCTACACCTTC. It is translated as CASSVNNGYTF. Based on the CDR3 plus reference TRBV9 and TRBJ1-2, the full variable domain is DSGVTQTPKHLITATGQRVTLRCSPRSGDLSVYWYQQSLDQGLQFLIQYYNGEERAKGNILERFSAQQFPDLHSELNLSSLELGDSALYFCASSVNNGYTFGSGTRLTVV.

The genes are TRBV25-1 and TRBJ2-1; 7 nucleotides align to TRBD2. The V gene's germline CDR1 is MGHDK and CDR2 SYGVNS. This CDR3 is built from 14 residues. V dropped 1 base and J dropped 5; count of bases not matched to a gene: 2. The CDR3 DNA reads TGTGCCAGCAGTGAATGGGGGGGGAACAATGAGCAGTTCTTC. Its translation is CASSEWGGNNEQFF.

The rearrangement links TRBV3-1 (or the pseudogene TRBV3-2) to TRBJ1-2, with 8 positions matching TRBD1. This CDR3 comprises 14 residues. Germline V CDR1 and CDR2: LGHDT, YNNKEL (reference sequence). J gave up 4 bases and V 1 base, and 2 bases lay outside the gene matches. This CDR3 is CASSQVDRAYGYTF. Written as DNA, the CDR3 is TGTGCCAGCAGCCAAGTGGACAGGGCCTATGGCTACACCTTC.

This chain uses TRBV5-1 with TRBJ2-7; tentatively, D is TRBD2 (6 bases). V was pared by 0 bases and J by 3 bases, with 13 bases between. CDR3 length: 15 residues. The germline gives CDR1 SGHRS, CDR2 YFSETQ. The CDR3 sequence is CASSLVLGGDYEQYF. For the CDR3, the DNA is TGCGCCAGCAGCTTGGTTTTAGGAGGGGACTACGAGCAGTACTTC.

The chain carries TRBV28 and TRBJ1-6; D is possibly TRBD1 (5 bases). The V end was cut by 3 bases, the J end by 7 bases, with 13 bases between. The CDR3 length is 15 residues. In germline, CDR1 is MDHEN, CDR2 SYDVKM. The chain's CDR3 is CASSFPGWRNSPLHF. The CDR3, as DNA: TGTGCCAGCAGTTTCCCAGGGTGGAGAAATTCACCCCTCCACTTT.

The rearrangement links TRBV24-1 to TRBJ2-7; TRBD2 might be the D (6 bases). Trimming took off 4 bases at V and 1 base at J, with 13 bases between the two ends. CDR3 length equals 15 residues. Germline V gene lookup returns CDR1 KGHDR and CDR2 SFDVKD. The CDR3: CATSDSTAGSYEQYF. The CDR3 DNA reads as TGTGCCACCAGTGACTCAACTGCGGGGTCCTACGAGCAGTACTTC.

V gene TRBV10-3 combines with J gene TRBJ1-4, with D perhaps TRBD1 (6 bases). The length of the CDR3 is 13 residues. CDR1 is ENHRY, CDR2 SYGVKD, per germline. The V gene lost 8 bases and the J gene lost 7 bases, with 14 bases spanning the gap. The CDR3 region has the DNA TGTGCCATCGGAGACAGGCTAGGTGAAAAACTGTTTTTT. Translated: CAIGDRLGEKLFF.

The chain carries TRBV27 and TRBJ2-7, with 12 bases identical to TRBD2. Germline V gives CDR1 MNHEY, CDR2 SMNVEV (reference sequence). V lost 3 bases and J lost 5; bases outside the gene matches: 5. The CDR3 sequence is 15 residues long. Written as DNA, the CDR3 is TGTGCCAGCAGTTTCCTAGCGGGAGGGGTACACGAGCAGTACTTC. Amino acid sequence: CASSFLAGGVHEQYF.

This clone appeared once. J is TRBJ2-1 and V is TRBV4-1, with D tentatively TRBD2 (5 bases). The germline V gene has CDR1 MGHRA and CDR2 YSYEKL. CDR3 length equals 17 residues. The V and J ends lost 0 bases and 0 bases respectively, with 12 bases between them. The DNA for the CDR3 is TGCGCCAGCAGCCAAGATAGAGCGGTTAGCTCCTACAATGAGCAGTTCTTC. It encodes CASSQDRAVSSYNEQFF.

V usage is TRBV24-1 and J usage is TRBJ1-2; TRBD1 agrees at 10 bases. The germline CDR1 and CDR2 sequences are KGHDR and SFDVKD. The trim removed 4 bases at V and 7 bases at J, leaving 5 bases unmatched. The CDR3 is 14 residues long. CDR3 protein: CATSEDRGLRGYTF. The CDR3 nucleotides are TGTGCCACCAGTGAAGACAGGGGGCTCCGTGGCTACACCTTC.

This sequence joins TRBV2 and TRBJ1-3; weak D call: TRBD1 (5 bases). V gave up 3 bases and J gave up 4 bases, with 13 bases separating them. Germline-derived CDR1 and CDR2 are SNHLY and FYNNEI. The CDR3 covers 15 residues. In nucleotides, the CDR3 is TGTGCCAGCAGTGAGTTTGTGGGGCCAGGAAACACCATATATTTT. Translation: CASSEFVGPGNTIYF.

The chain carries TRBV5-4 and TRBJ1-2; 9 nucleotides agree with TRBD1. Germline-derived CDR1 and CDR2 are SGHNT and YYREEE (reference sequence). V dropped 2 bases and J dropped 5; count of bases not matched to a gene: 4. There are 14 residues in the CDR3. CDR3 bases: TGTGCCAGCAGCTTCCGGGACAGGGAGTATGGCTACACCTTC. Translated, it gives CASSFRDREYGYTF. The full variable domain, its missing parts supplied by reference TRBV5-4 and TRBJ1-2, is ETGVTQSPTHLIKTRGQQVTLRCSSQSGHNTVSWYQQALGQGPQFIFQYYREEENGRGNFPPRFSGLQFPNYSSELNVNALELDDSALYLCASSFRDREYGYTFGSGTRLTVV.

V gene TRBV7-9 combines with J gene TRBJ2-1; 12 bases align to TRBD2. This CDR3 contains 16 residues. Germline-derived CDR1 and CDR2 are SEHNR and FQNEAQ (reference sequence). Germline trimming cut 1 base from V and 7 bases from J; bases unmatched to any gene: 5. CDR3 bases: TGTGCCAGCAGCTTAGGCCTAGCGGGAGGGCAAAATGAGCAGTTCTTC. This encodes CASSLGLAGGQNEQFF.

This sequence joins TRBV18 and TRBJ2-2; D might be TRBD2 (5 bases). V lost 3 bases, J lost 2 bases, and 7 bases lay in between. This CDR3 spans 14 amino acids. Germline V gene data show CDR1 as KGHSH and CDR2 as LQKENI. This CDR3 is CASSPDSNTGELFF. In nucleotides, the CDR3 is TGTGCCAGCTCACCGGACTCCAACACCGGGGAGCTGTTTTTT. Together with reference TRBV18 and TRBJ2-2, the CDR3 gives the full variable domain: NAGVMQNPRHLVRRRGQEARLRCSPMKGHSHVYWYRQLPEEGLKFMVYLQKENIIDESGMPKERFSAEFPKEGPSILRIQQVVRGDSAAYFCASSPDSNTGELFFGEGSRLTVL.